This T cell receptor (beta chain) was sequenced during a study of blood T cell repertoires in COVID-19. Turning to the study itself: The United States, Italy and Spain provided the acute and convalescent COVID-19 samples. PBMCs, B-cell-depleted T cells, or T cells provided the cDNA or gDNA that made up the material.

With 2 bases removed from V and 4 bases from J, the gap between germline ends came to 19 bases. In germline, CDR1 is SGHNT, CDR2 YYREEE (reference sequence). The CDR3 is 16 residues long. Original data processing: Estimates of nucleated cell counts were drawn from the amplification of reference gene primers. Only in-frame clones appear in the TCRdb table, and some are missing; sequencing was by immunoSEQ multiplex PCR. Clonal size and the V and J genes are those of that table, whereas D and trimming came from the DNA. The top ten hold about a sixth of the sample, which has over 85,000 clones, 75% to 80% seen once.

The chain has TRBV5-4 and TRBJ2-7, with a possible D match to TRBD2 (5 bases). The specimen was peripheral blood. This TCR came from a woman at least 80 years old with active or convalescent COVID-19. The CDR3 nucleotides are TGTGCCAGCAGCTTCGGTTCATCTGGCGGGCTTTACGAGCAGTACTTC. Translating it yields CASSFGSSGGLYEQYF. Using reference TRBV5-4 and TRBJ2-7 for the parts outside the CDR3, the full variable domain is ETGVTQSPTHLIKTRGQQVTLRCSSQSGHNTVSWYQQALGQGPQFIFQYYREEENGRGNFPPRFSGLQFPNYSSELNVNALELDDSALYLCASSFGSSGGLYEQYFGPGTRLTVT.